In this sample, the clone carrying this T cell receptor beta chain turned up once. As yet, its antigen is unknown. Assay: immunoSEQ multiplex PCR; the TCRdb copy retains only in-frame clones and omits some. The sample holds 140,000 or so clones, nearly 95% seen once. There are 12 residues in the CDR3. Between the trimmed V and J ends, which lost 0 bases and 9 bases, there was a span of 6 bases. Germline lookup yields CDR1 SGHTA and CDR2 FQGTGA. This sample is drawn from a study of graft-versus-host responses after intestinal transplantation. Study-level results: Investigators detected GvH clones in recipient marrow, with some emerging earlier in ileum or blood. Individuals who had graft-donor T cell macrochimerism had allografts that showed high graft-versus-host to host-versus-graft clonal ratios. Peak circulating GvH clone levels were associated with early post-transplant HvG declines.

Specimen: unstimulated CD4+ T cells sorted from spleen or lymph node cells, collected before intestinal transplant. The TCR was taken from a human donor who received an intestinal transplant. The chain combines TRBV7-3 with TRBJ2-1; D is undetermined. The CDR3 loop reads CASSLTSGEQFF. CDR3 coding DNA: TGTGCCAGCAGCTTAACCTCGGGTGAGCAGTTCTTC.